One T cell receptor beta chain is described in this entry. Its antigen is not identified. Germline V gene data show CDR1 as ENHRY and CDR2 as SYGVKD. The trim removed 10 bases at V and 2 bases at J, leaving 3 bases unmatched. The CDR3 is made up of 12 amino acids. The source of the sample is a study of CXCR4 blockade with PD-1 therapy in pancreatic cancer. TCRdb keeps only in-frame clones here, not all; method: immunoSEQ multiplex PCR. The sample consists of about 5,900 clones, about 40% of them appearing once. Study outcomes and limitations: Frequent tumor clones were encoded by many distinct rearrangements, suggesting shared antigens. Sequencing covered TCRbeta chains only, not alpha chains. Tumor clonality averaged around 0.14 versus 0.05 in healthy blood, not predicting survival.

The clonotype originates from a human donor with pancreatic ductal adenocarcinoma. The sample was tumor tissue. The chain carries TRBV10-3 and TRBJ2-7; TRBD2 aligns across 9 bases. Here the CDR3 reads CASLAGAYEQYF. The CDR3 region has the DNA TGTGCCAGTTTAGCGGGAGCCTACGAGCAGTACTTC.